The 4 T cell receptor beta chains in this list originate from one sample, sequenced in a study of blood T cell repertoires in COVID-19. Measured with immunoSEQ multiplex PCR; TCRdb has only the in-frame clones, and not every one. The sample records over 400,000 clones, roughly 89% being singletons. Sequencing input: peripheral blood. These receptor sequences come from a woman aged 25 to 39 with active or convalescent COVID-19.

The chain has TRBV5-1 and TRBJ2-5, with 9 bases identical to TRBD2. The length of the CDR3 is 15 residues. Germline CDR1 SGHRS, CDR2 YFSETQ. V was clipped by 5 bases and J by 2 bases; unmatched bases: 7. The CDR3 DNA reads as TGCGCCAGCAGGCCGACTAGCGGTCCACAAGAGACCCAGTACTTC. Translating it yields CASRPTSGPQETQYF. The complete variable domain, with remaining parts taken from reference TRBV5-1 and TRBJ2-5, reads KAGVTQTPRYLIKTRGQQVTLSCSPISGHRSVSWYQQTPGQGLQFLFEYFSETQRNKGNFPGRFSGRQFSNSRSEMNVSTLELGDSALYLCASRPTSGPQETQYFGPGTRLLVL.

The table lists this clone with a few counts. The rearrangement joins TRBV6-4 to TRBJ2-1, with 8 bases fitting TRBD1. This CDR3 has 13 residues. The J segment lost 7 bases and the V segment lost 8 bases, leaving 7 bases of the junction unmatched. Germline-derived CDR1 and CDR2 are MRHNA and SNTAGT. CDR3 region: CASGTGEENEQFF. For the CDR3, the DNA is TGTGCCAGCGGGACAGGAGAAGAGAATGAGCAGTTCTTC.

The CDR3 nucleotides read TGTGCCAGCAGCCCCGCCGCGGGGGCGACCGATGGCTACACCTTC. Amino acid sequence: CASSPAAGATDGYTF. The V gene is TRBV13, the J gene TRBJ1-2, with D maybe TRBD1 (6 bases). This CDR3 spans 15 amino acids. In germline, CDR1 is PRHDT, CDR2 FYEKMQ (reference sequence). V lost 5 bases, J lost 6 bases, and 19 bases lay in between.

The gene calls are TRBV14 and TRBJ1-3; D call uncertain. V shed 0 bases and J shed 5 bases, with 8 bases lying between them. Germline CDR1 is SGHDN and CDR2 is FVKESK. The CDR3 consists of 14 residues. The CDR3 DNA reads as TGTGCCAGCAGCCAAGATCGGGTTAGAAACACCATATATTTT. It encodes CASSQDRVRNTIYF.